The subject of this entry is one T cell receptor (beta chain). The antigen remains unidentified. The data were taken from a study of blood T cell dynamics during melanoma immunotherapy. A fixed DNA input of 350 ng was used per bulk PBMC sample. Some clones are missing from TCRdb's copy, which holds only in-frame ones; the method was immunoSEQ multiplex PCR. Here the sample spans over 10,000 clones, approximately 88% being singletons. Whole-study results and caveats: The study could not tell melanoma-specific clones from general immune activation.

As to time point: pre-treatment baseline. V lost 4 bases, J lost 3 bases, and 13 bases lay in between. The CDR3 is 15 amino acids. Germline CDR1 and CDR2: LNHDA and SQIVND (reference sequence). This clonotype originated in a human donor with melanoma. Sequenced material: blood, taken from a patient treated with checkpoint blockade. The chain is built from TRBV19 and TRBJ1-5; D may be TRBD1 (6 bases). CDR3 in amino acids: CASSTYRDDNQPQHF. The CDR3 DNA sequence: TGTGCCAGTAGTACCTACAGGGATGACAATCAGCCCCAGCATTTT.